This T cell receptor beta chain originates from a study of early T cells in non-severe SARS-CoV-2 infection. Researchers tagged individual cDNA molecules with unique molecular identifiers. TCRdb used MiXCR to reprocess the 5' RACE reads, holding one entry per CDR3 protein. The sample has about 29,000 distinct CDR3 sequences, roughly 5.6% seen once. The CDR3 runs to 15 residues. V lost 7 bases to trimming and J lost 4 bases, with 18 bases between them. In germline, CDR1 is SGHTA, CDR2 FQGNSA. A few counts support this clonotype. V and J are TRBV7-2 and TRBJ2-3, with D tentatively TRBD1 (5 bases). The clonotype comes from an adult who was a healthcare worker with PCR-confirmed SARS-CoV-2 infection or an uninfected control (not recorded which). Input material: whole blood. The CDR3 region has the DNA TGTGCCAGCACCCTCCTACAGGACCGACCAGATACGCAGTATTTT. This sequence encodes CASTLLQDRPDTQYF.